This T cell receptor (beta chain) was sequenced during a study of blood T cell repertoires in COVID-19. Study-wide context: COVID-19 samples, acute and convalescent, were from the United States, Italy and Spain. Sources were T cells, B-cell-depleted T cells, or PBMCs; the material itself was cDNA or gDNA.

Authors' methods: Nucleated cell number was recorded as an estimate derived from reference gene primer amplification. TCRdb's copy holds only in-frame clones and misses some; the assay was immunoSEQ multiplex PCR. V, J and clone size are taken as reported in that table, and D and trimming were inferred from the DNA itself. The table shows about 24,000 clones, with over 70% occurring only once. The CDR3 contains 15 residues. Input material: peripheral blood. The genes are TRBV12-2 and TRBJ1-3; TRBD1 is the table's D call and was not checked against the DNA. TRBV12-2 is a pseudogene locus. This TCR was recovered from a human donor with active COVID-19. The donor label of this sample is uncertain. The CDR3 coding sequence is TGTGCAAGTCGCTTAATCCGGTACAGCCGAAACACCATATATTTT. Protein product: CASRLIRYSRNTIYF.